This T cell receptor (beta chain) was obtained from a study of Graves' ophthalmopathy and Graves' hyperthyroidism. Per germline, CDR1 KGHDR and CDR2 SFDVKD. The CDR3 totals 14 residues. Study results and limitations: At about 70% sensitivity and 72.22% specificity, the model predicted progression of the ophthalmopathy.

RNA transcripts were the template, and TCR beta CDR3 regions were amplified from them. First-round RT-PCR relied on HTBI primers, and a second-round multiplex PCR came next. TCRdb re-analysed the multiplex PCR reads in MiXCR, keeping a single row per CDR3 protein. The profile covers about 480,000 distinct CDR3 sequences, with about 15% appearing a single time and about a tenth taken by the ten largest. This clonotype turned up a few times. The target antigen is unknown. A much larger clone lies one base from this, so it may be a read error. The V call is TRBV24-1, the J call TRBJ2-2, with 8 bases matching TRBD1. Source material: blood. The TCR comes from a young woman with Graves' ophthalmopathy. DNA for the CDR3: TGTGCCTCCAGCCGGACAGGGTTCACCGGGGAGCTGTTTTTT. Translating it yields CASSRTGFTGELFF.